The next 31 T cell receptor beta chains were all read from a single sample in a study of post-analysis software for immune sequencing data. Study results and limitations: Patients had higher frequencies than controls of roughly 5 TRBV segments, including TRBV5-6, TRBV5-1 and TRBV20-1.

Their antigens are not known. Researchers reported that TCR beta cDNA libraries carried unique molecular identifiers. TCRdb processed the PCR reads anew with MiXCR; each CDR3 protein has one entry. The sample has around 710,000 distinct CDR3 sequences; around 42% are singletons. Source material: blood. The receptors were sampled from a girl between 10 and 17 years old with multiple sclerosis.

The genes are TRBV12-3 or TRBV12-4 and TRBJ2-6, with D possibly TRBD1 on 5 matching bases. CDR3 size: 15 residues. V was pared by 6 bases and J by 2 bases, with 11 bases between. DNA for the CDR3: TGTGCCAGCAGCTCCAGGGTAGCTGGGGCCAACGTCCTGACTTTC. Its protein product is CASSSRVAGANVLTF.

The chain couples TRBV20-1 to TRBJ2-1, with D possibly matching TRBD1 (6 bases). Germline V lookup: CDR1 DFQATT, CDR2 SNEGSKA (reference sequence). The CDR3 spans 12 residues. Trimming left V 8 bases short and J 5 bases short, with 13 bases between. CDR3 sequence reads: CSSTRDNNEQFF. CDR3 nucleotide sequence: TGCAGTTCTACCCGGGACAACAATGAGCAGTTCTTC.

The chain combines TRBV20-1 with TRBJ2-1; the D is unclear. V was pared by 3 bases and J by 8 bases, with 5 bases between. CDR1 DFQATT and CDR2 SNEGSKA come from the germline V gene (reference sequence). The CDR3 has 10 residues. The CDR3 coding sequence is TGCAGTGCTAGCGATCATGAGCAGTTCTTC. This sequence encodes CSASDHEQFF.

V usage is TRBV2 and J usage is TRBJ2-1, with a weak D call TRBD1 (6 bases). Germline V gives CDR1 SNHLY, CDR2 FYNNEI. This CDR3 spans 13 amino acids. Trimming cost V 7 bases and J 5 bases, with 12 bases left between them. CDR3 in amino acids: CASIQGLHNEQFF. In nucleotides, the CDR3 is TGTGCCAGCATCCAGGGGCTTCACAATGAGCAGTTCTTC.

The chain recombines TRBV24-1 with TRBJ2-5; D is uncertain. Per germline, CDR1 KGHDR and CDR2 SFDVKD. The V gene lost 4 bases and the J gene lost 1 base, with 9 bases spanning the gap. The CDR3 spans 14 residues. The CDR3 coding sequence is TGTGCCACCAGTGACCCGACAACCCAAGAGACCCAGTACTTC. Translating it yields CATSDPTTQETQYF.

This clonotype was detected a few times. The V call is TRBV6-5, the J call TRBJ2-1, with D possibly being TRBD2 (5 bases). Germline lookup yields CDR1 MNHEY and CDR2 SVGAGI. Deletions cut 4 bases from V and 6 bases from J, with 22 bases between. The CDR3 covers 17 residues. The CDR3, as DNA: TGTGCCAGCAGTTCCCAGGTTAGGACTTCAAAGGGCAATGAGCAGTTCTTC. It yields the protein CASSSQVRTSKGNEQFF.

The chain employs TRBV7-2 and TRBJ2-6; D is unresolved. CDR3 length: 16 amino acids. The V and J ends lost 5 bases and 0 bases respectively, with 11 bases between them. Germline V lookup: CDR1 SGHTA, CDR2 FQGNSA. The CDR3 bases are TGTGCCAGCAGCCCAGACTGGGGCTCTGGGGCCAACGTCCTGACTTTC. Translating gives CASSPDWGSGANVLTF.

V and J are TRBV28 and TRBJ1-1; tentative D call: TRBD1 (5 bases). The V gene's germline CDR1 is MDHEN and CDR2 SYDVKM. CDR3 length equals 14 residues. Trimming took off 5 bases at V and 6 bases at J, with 16 bases between the two ends. CDR3 protein: CASSAPGTAAEAFF. CDR3 DNA sequence: TGTGCCAGCAGTGCCCCCGGGACGGCGGCTGAAGCTTTCTTT.

This rearrangement joins TRBV7-9 to TRBJ2-1; 7 bases align to TRBD2. Germline-derived CDR1 and CDR2 are SEHNR and FQNEAQ (reference sequence). This CDR3 is 12 amino acids long. The ends lost 4 bases at V and 8 bases at J; junction bases unmatched: 2. The CDR3 protein is CASSSTSDEQFF. The CDR3 DNA reads as TGTGCCAGCAGCTCAACTAGCGATGAGCAGTTCTTC.

In this sample, this clonotype turned up many times. The chain joins TRBV12-3 or TRBV12-4 to TRBJ2-7; tentatively, D is TRBD1 (6 bases). The CDR3 runs 14 residues. Trimming pared 1 base from V and 3 bases from J, leaving 10 bases between. As DNA, the CDR3 is TGTGCCAGCAGTTTAGTCGGCAGGGGCTACGAGCAGTACTTC. Protein product: CASSLVGRGYEQYF.

The chain uses TRBV27 and TRBJ2-2, with TRBD2 matching over 7 bases. The germline CDR1 and CDR2 sequences are MNHEY and SMNVEV (reference sequence). V trimming: 7 bases; J trimming: 1 base; junction bases outside the gene matches: 6. The CDR3 extends over 15 amino acids. The CDR3 DNA reads as TGTGCCAGCACCAAACGGGGGGTGAACACCGGGGAGCTGTTTTTT. Translation: CASTKRGVNTGELFF.

J is TRBJ1-5 and V is TRBV20-1; D remains ambiguous. Trimming left V 5 bases short and J 7 bases short, with 15 bases between. Looked up from germline, CDR1 is DFQATT and CDR2 is SNEGSKA (reference sequence). The CDR3 spans 13 residues. DNA for the CDR3: TGCAGTGCTTCCCTGGGGTTTTTGCAGCCCCAGCATTTT. This sequence encodes CSASLGFLQPQHF.

This clonotype has a handful of counts. V and J are TRBV6-6 and TRBJ1-1, with D possibly being TRBD1 (6 bases). Germline V gene data show CDR1 as MNHNY and CDR2 as SVGAGI (reference sequence). The CDR3 has 16 amino acids. V was shortened by 0 bases and J by 11 bases, with 22 bases between the two germline ends. This CDR3 reads CASSYSNREDFPRAFF. The CDR3 DNA reads as TGTGCCAGCAGTTACTCGAACAGGGAAGATTTTCCCAGGGCTTTCTTT.

The CDR3 sequence: CASSQGLAESQETQYF. The DNA for the CDR3 is TGCGCCAGCAGCCAGGGACTAGCGGAGTCCCAAGAGACCCAGTACTTC. The chain joins TRBV4-1 to TRBJ2-5; 11 bases align to TRBD2. The J segment lost 1 base and the V segment lost 3 bases, leaving 4 bases of the junction unmatched. Per the germline V gene, CDR1 is MGHRA and CDR2 is YSYEKL. The CDR3 extends over 16 amino acids.

This clonotype showed up just a few times. The rearrangement uses TRBV18 and TRBJ2-3; 9 bases fit TRBD1. This CDR3 region has 15 residues. Looked up from germline, CDR1 is KGHSH and CDR2 is LQKENI. Trimming at V came to 2 bases and at J to 2 bases, leaving 2 bases not matched to a gene. CDR3 amino acids: CASSPGTGLTDTQYF. DNA for the CDR3: TGTGCCAGCTCACCAGGGACAGGGCTCACAGATACGCAGTATTTT.

This chain connects TRBV20-1 to TRBJ2-6, with 9 nucleotides matching TRBD1. This CDR3 region has 19 residues. Germline CDR1 DFQATT, CDR2 SNEGSKA (reference sequence). With V trimmed by 0 bases and J by 3 bases, 12 bases remained unmatched. In DNA form, the CDR3 reads TGCAGTGCTAGAGATCATTCGGGGACAGGGTATTTTGGGGCCAACGTCCTGACTTTC. Amino acids: CSARDHSGTGYFGANVLTF.

This clonotype occurred a few times. The chain recombines TRBV27 with TRBJ1-5; possible D gene TRBD1, 6 bases. V gave up 3 bases and J gave up 0 bases, with 12 bases separating them. CDR1 and CDR2 (germline): MNHEY, SMNVEV (reference sequence). The CDR3 spans 16 residues. CDR3 residues: CASSLGGPYSNQPQHF. The CDR3, as DNA: TGTGCCAGCAGTTTGGGGGGGCCTTATAGCAATCAGCCCCAGCATTTT.

This chain connects TRBV4-3 to TRBJ2-5; TRBD2 matches 12 bases. V gave up 2 bases and J gave up 1 base; unmatched junction bases: 2. CDR1 and CDR2 (germline): LGHNA, YSLEER. This CDR3 spans 16 amino acids. Here the CDR3 reads CASSQWTSGAQETQYF. CDR3 DNA: TGCGCCAGCAGCCAATGGACTAGCGGGGCCCAAGAGACCCAGTACTTC.

The CDR3 sequence is CASSLSGGRSNEQYF. The CDR3 DNA follows: TGTGCCAGCAGCTTATCGGGTGGGAGGAGCAACGAGCAGTACTTC. V is TRBV7-2 and J is TRBJ2-7, with D possibly TRBD2 on 6 matching bases. V was clipped by 2 bases and J by 5 bases, with 16 bases between them. This CDR3 spans 15 amino acids. Per germline, CDR1 SGHTA and CDR2 FQGNSA.

J is TRBJ2-7 and V is TRBV27; D unresolved. V gave up 3 bases and J gave up 7 bases, with 13 bases separating them. In germline, CDR1 is MNHEY, CDR2 SMNVEV (reference sequence). This CDR3 is built from 13 residues. Here the CDR3 DNA reads TGTGCCAGCAGTTTTGACTCGTCGGGTGAGCAGTACTTC. It codes for CASSFDSSGEQYF.

The J gene is TRBJ2-7, the V gene TRBV3-1, with TRBD2 matching 7 bases. The J segment lost 5 bases and the V segment lost 0 bases, leaving 10 bases of the junction unmatched. Germline assignment: CDR1 LGHDT and CDR2 YNNKEL (reference sequence). This CDR3 is built from 16 residues. The CDR3 nucleotides are TGTGCCAGCAGCCAAGACCCAATACCACTAGCGAACGAGCAGTACTTC. It encodes CASSQDPIPLANEQYF.

V and J are TRBV12-5 and TRBJ2-7; unclear D gene. V shed 3 bases and J shed 4 bases, with 13 bases lying between them. Germline V gives CDR1 LGHNT, CDR2 FRNRAP. The CDR3 has 14 amino acids. Here the CDR3 reads CASGFLGETYEQYF. The CDR3, as DNA: TGTGCTAGTGGTTTCCTTGGTGAGACGTACGAGCAGTACTTC. The full variable domain, in which reference TRBV12-5 and TRBJ2-7 provide the parts outside the CDR3, is DARVTQTPRHKVTEMGQEVTMRCQPILGHNTVFWYRQTMMQGLELLAYFRNRAPLDDSGMPKDRFSAEMPDATLATLKIQPSEPRDSAVYFCASGFLGETYEQYFGPGTRLTVT.

This clonotype was counted only a few times. The V and J genes are TRBV20-1 and TRBJ2-1; 8 bases match TRBD2. V shed 7 bases, J shed 0 bases, and the junction held 11 bases outside the gene matches. Germline assignment: CDR1 DFQATT and CDR2 SNEGSKA (reference sequence). The CDR3 totals 16 residues. CDR3: CSVEGLAGRSYNEQFF. CDR3 DNA sequence: TGCAGTGTTGAGGGGCTAGCGGGCCGCTCCTACAATGAGCAGTTCTTC.

The V call is TRBV15, the J call TRBJ2-3, with 9 bases fitting TRBD2. The CDR3 spans 14 residues. V shed 4 bases, J shed 8 bases, and the junction held 7 bases outside the gene matches. Looked up from germline, CDR1 is LNHNV and CDR2 is YYDKDF (reference sequence). CDR3 amino acids: CATSTTAGGVTQYF. For the CDR3, the DNA is TGTGCCACCAGCACCACCGCGGGGGGGGTTACGCAGTATTTT.

The rearrangement joins TRBV12-3 or TRBV12-4 to TRBJ1-2; 9 bases align to TRBD1. Unmatched junction bases numbered 14, after V lost 8 bases and J lost 4 bases. The CDR3 runs to 16 residues. CDR3 DNA sequence: TGTGCCAGCCAAGGGACAGGGACACTAGCACGCTATGGCTACACCTTC. Its protein product is CASQGTGTLARYGYTF.

This clonotype has a handful of counts. The chain links TRBV20-1 to TRBJ2-7, with TRBD2 matching over 7 bases. There are 13 residues in the CDR3. V shed 8 bases and J 1 base; nucleotides not matched to a gene: 8. In germline, CDR1 is DFQATT, CDR2 SNEGSKA (reference sequence). This CDR3 reads CSCRGGASYEQYF. The CDR3 DNA sequence: TGCAGTTGTCGCGGGGGTGCATCCTACGAGCAGTACTTC.

The chain recombines TRBV20-1 with TRBJ1-2, with 10 bases fitting TRBD1. This CDR3 is 15 amino acids long. Trimming cost V 3 bases and J 3 bases; bases outside gene matches: 7. CDR1 DFQATT and CDR2 SNEGSKA come from the germline V gene (reference sequence). CDR3 sequence reads: CSASGTGEKDYGYTF. The CDR3 region has the DNA TGCAGTGCTAGTGGGACAGGGGAAAAGGACTATGGCTACACCTTC.

This clonotype has only a few counts. The gene calls are TRBV12-3 or TRBV12-4 and TRBJ2-4; D gene uncertain. There are 16 residues in the CDR3. The germline V and J ends were trimmed by 7 bases and 0 bases, with 16 bases remaining between them. The CDR3 sequence is CASTQTLLIAKNIQYF. The CDR3 DNA reads TGTGCCAGCACCCAGACCTTGCTGATAGCCAAAAACATTCAGTACTTC.

This rearrangement joins TRBV15 to TRBJ1-5; D gene uncertain. From germline, CDR1 is LNHNV and CDR2 YYDKDF (reference sequence). V dropped 4 bases and J dropped 4 bases, with 17 bases sitting between them. This CDR3 is built from 16 residues. The CDR3 reads CATSIGATSKNQPQHF. The CDR3 DNA is TGTGCCACCAGCATCGGTGCCACTTCAAAAAATCAGCCCCAGCATTTT.

The chain links TRBV10-3 to TRBJ2-4; no clear D. TRBJ2-5 explains the end of the DNA better; the J call may be wrong. The CDR3 consists of 13 residues. CDR1 is ENHRY, CDR2 SYGVKD, per germline. CDR3 DNA sequence: TGTGCCATCAGTGAAGGGTCCCAAGAGACCCAGTACTTC. Its translation: CAISEGSQETQYF.

The CDR3 sequence is CASSPAGDGNSPLHF. CDR3 nucleotide sequence: TGTGCCAGCAGTCCCGCAGGGGACGGCAATTCACCCCTCCACTTT. The genes are TRBV12-3 or TRBV12-4 and TRBJ1-6; TRBD1 might be the D (6 bases). Trimming removed 5 bases at V and 7 bases at J, with 15 bases between. The CDR3 length is 15 residues.